This T cell receptor (beta chain) is drawn from a study of molecular identifiers for immune sequencing clone quantification. Regarding the study as a whole: The share of molecules held by clones above 20 RNA copies was over 98% in effector cells and under 1% in naive cells.

The germline CDR1 and CDR2 sequences are MNHEY and SMNVEV (reference sequence). The CDR3 runs to 15 residues. The trim removed 5 bases at V and 2 bases at J, leaving 8 bases unmatched. This clonotype was observed a few times. The antigen is undetermined. Previously described methods and listed TCR primers were used for bulk TCR libraries. Using its own MiXCR run on the PCR reads, TCRdb lists one record per CDR3 protein. The sample lists about half a million distinct CDR3 sequences, over 20% occurring once. The receptor comes from a human donor in good health. Some libraries in this study had Jurkat cell RNA spiked in. Sequenced sample: naive CD8+ T cells from blood, with Jurkat cell RNA spiked in. The subset was: FACS-sorted CD8+CD4-CCR7+CD45RA+ naive T cells. The genes are TRBV27 and TRBJ2-7; 8 positions match TRBD2. The CDR3 spells CASSGWSGLAYEQYF. The CDR3 DNA reads TGTGCCAGCAGTGGATGGTCGGGACTAGCCTACGAGCAGTACTTC.